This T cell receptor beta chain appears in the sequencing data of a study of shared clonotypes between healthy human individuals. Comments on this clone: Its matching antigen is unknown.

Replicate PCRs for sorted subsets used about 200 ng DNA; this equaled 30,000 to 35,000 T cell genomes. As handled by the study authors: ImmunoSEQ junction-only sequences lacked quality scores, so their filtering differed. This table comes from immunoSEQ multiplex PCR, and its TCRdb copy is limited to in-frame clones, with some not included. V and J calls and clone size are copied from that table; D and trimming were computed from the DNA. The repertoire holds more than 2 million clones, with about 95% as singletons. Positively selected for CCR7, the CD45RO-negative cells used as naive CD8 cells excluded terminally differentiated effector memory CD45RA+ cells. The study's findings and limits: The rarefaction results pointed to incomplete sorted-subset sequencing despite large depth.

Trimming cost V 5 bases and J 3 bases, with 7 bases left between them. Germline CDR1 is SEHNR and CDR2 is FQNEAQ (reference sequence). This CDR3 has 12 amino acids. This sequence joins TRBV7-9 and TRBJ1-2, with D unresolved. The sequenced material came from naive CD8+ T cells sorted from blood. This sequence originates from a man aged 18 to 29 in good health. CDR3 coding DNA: TGTGCCAGCAGCCTACCTCACTATGGCTACACCTTC. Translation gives CASSLPHYGYTF.